This paragraph covers one T cell receptor (beta chain) sequence. The antigen remains undetermined. The data belong to a study of cytomegalovirus exposure and HLA in healthy donors. Study-wide points: By HLA locus, TCR association rates varied in a later analysis, with DRB1 showing the most and HLA-C the fewest. In a later analysis, TCR beta V- and J-gene trimming showed a link to a missense DCLRE1C variant.

J was trimmed by 1 base and V by 5 bases; bases with no gene match: 7. Per germline, CDR1 MGHRA and CDR2 YSYEKL. This CDR3 has 15 amino acids. PCR primers comprised 60 Vbeta and 13 Jbeta primers. Measured with immunoSEQ multiplex PCR; TCRdb has only the in-frame clones, and not every one. Altogether about 130,000 clones are present, approximately 80% being singletons, with the ten largest covering under 3%. The chain links TRBV4-1 to TRBJ2-5, with 7 bases that match TRBD2. This receptor was identified in a young woman in good health and CMV-seropositive. Sequenced input: PBMCs. CDR3 nucleotides: TGCGCCAGCAGCTACTCTGGGACTACCCAAGAGACCCAGTACTTC. Translated: CASSYSGTTQETQYF.